The following is a T cell receptor (beta chain) sequence with its context. Its cognate antigen is unknown. The data are from a study of T-cell reconstitution after alpha-beta-depleted transplantation in children. Unique molecular identifiers were incorporated when the TCRbeta library was constructed. TCRdb re-analysed the PCR reads in MiXCR, keeping a single row per CDR3 protein. Here the sample spans about 600,000 distinct CDR3 sequences, about 21% being singletons. The CDR3 is 15 amino acids. CDR1 is MNHEY and CDR2 is SVGEGT in the germline V gene. V gave up 3 bases and J gave up 7 bases; unmatched junction bases: 9. General study findings and limits: Hyperexpanded clones declined; after one year, newly produced T cells mostly supplied diversity. In patients about two months after transplant, alpha-beta T cells reportedly arose from several hundred expanded graft clones. Surviving recipient T cells and thymic progenitors underlay high day-60 TCRbeta diversity in some patients.

The receptor comes from a boy younger than two who had a stem cell transplant for acute myeloid leukemia, so the T cells may come from the graft donor. V gene TRBV6-2 or TRBV6-3 combines with J gene TRBJ2-1; the match to TRBD1 covers 7 bases. The input for sequencing was PBMCs, mostly from graft donor cells, taken 360 days after TCRalphabeta/CD19-depleted stem cell transplant. The CDR3 DNA reads as TGTGCCAGCAGTTATTATGGACAGGACCCTAATGAGCAGTTCTTC. It yields the protein CASSYYGQDPNEQFF.